This T cell receptor beta chain was recorded in a study of blood T cells in healthy people across ages. About the research overall: Every two T cells gave about one barcoded beta molecule via template switching. General observations from the study: TCR beta diversity per million T cells fell roughly linearly with age.

The donors, healthy Caucasians from Russia, were aged about 6 to 95. The study isolated at least 6.5 million PBMCs from each sample. Sample-barcoded 5' priming and a J-beta primer mix drove a second PCR of about 6 to 12 cycles. MiXCR was run by TCRdb on the 5' RACE reads, yielding one entry per CDR3 protein. The sample lists around 1.5 million distinct CDR3 sequences; 55% to 75% were seen once. This clonotype was found a few times. As yet, its antigen is unknown. This CDR3 region has 16 residues. Germline CDR1 is LGHNA and CDR2 is YNFKEQ. V was clipped by 0 bases and J by 0 bases, with 9 bases between them.

V is TRBV4-2 and J is TRBJ2-1; D is undetermined. Sequencing was performed on blood. This receptor was obtained from a man aged 18 to 35 in good health. The CDR3 DNA sequence: TGTGCCAGCAGCCAAGAAGCTCTCAGCTCCTACAATGAGCAGTTCTTC. This codes for CASSQEALSSYNEQFF.